The text below deals with one TCR beta chain. Its antigen is currently not known. Base-call qualities are not available, and no considerably larger clone is one nucleotide away. This entry is derived from a study of blood T cell repertoires in COVID-19 (dated by TCRdb to between 2020 and 2021). Describing the broader study: The collaborator samples originated in the United States, Italy and Spain and spanned the acute and convalescent phases of COVID-19. HLA class I and class II types, where available, came from metadata supplied by the sample provider rather than from assay-based typing. The sample metadata nearly always contained a de-identified subject ID, COVID-19 status, age in years and sex. The material from the prospective study consisted of cDNA or gDNA derived from T cells, B-cell-depleted T cells, or PBMCs. The samples were drawn from two sources: the first 160 participants of the ongoing ImmuneRACE study, and 950 to 1,500 subjects contributed by 6 global collaborators. A freely available public database, intended as a resource for researchers studying the immune response to SARS-CoV-2, is where the repertoires were released. Subjects who had been exposed to COVID-19, were actively infected with it, or had recovered from it provided the deeply sampled blood TCRbeta repertoires that made up the dataset. Results the study describes overall, beyond this receptor: The amount of clinical and demographic metadata varied by source and participant and was provided uncurated.

Another Seattle source contributed samples from volunteer blood donors who had recovered from COVID-19. The collaborating institutions used their own protocols to collect whole blood in K2EDTA tubes. For TCRbeta analysis, collaborator samples were shipped as frozen whole blood, as isolated PBMCs, or as DNA extracted from either sample type. The immunoSEQ Assay, a bias-controlled multiplex PCR, was used to amplify TCRbeta CDR3 regions from genomic DNA. The study's processing was this. Nucleated cell counts per sample were estimated from amplification of reference gene primers within the assay. To quantify the absolute abundance of each unique TCRbeta CDR3 rearrangement, sequence reads were collapsed and filtered. For each sample, productive Simpson clonality was calculated as the square root of Simpson's diversity index across productive rearrangements. Entries here come from immuneACCESS through TCRdb and include only in-frame sequences with V and J called. Some clones fail to appear in such tables; in the studies checked, an unresolved V gene covers under half of the shortfall, and the cause of the remainder is unknown. That table furnishes V, J and clone size, whereas the DNA furnished D and trimming. Here the sample has around 320,000 clones; 88% occur a single time. Under 8% of the sample is taken by the ten largest.

Reading from cysteine to phenylalanine, the CDR3 counts 16 amino acids. The entry retains the CDR3 DNA only, 48 bases that are in frame from base 1. Trimming accounts for 0 bases at V and 1 base at J, while the number of junction bases matched to no gene is 3. Reading the germline V gene gives CDR1 LGHNA and CDR2 YNFKEQ. The sequencing sample was made of peripheral blood. The TCR was taken from a woman under 40 who had recovered from COVID-19. The chain joins TRBV4-2 to TRBJ2-1, with TRBD2 matching 7 junction bases. The nucleotide sequence is TGTGCCAGCAGCCAAGAACGAGCGGGATCCTACAATGAGCAGTTCTTC. This is translated as CASSQERAGSYNEQFF.